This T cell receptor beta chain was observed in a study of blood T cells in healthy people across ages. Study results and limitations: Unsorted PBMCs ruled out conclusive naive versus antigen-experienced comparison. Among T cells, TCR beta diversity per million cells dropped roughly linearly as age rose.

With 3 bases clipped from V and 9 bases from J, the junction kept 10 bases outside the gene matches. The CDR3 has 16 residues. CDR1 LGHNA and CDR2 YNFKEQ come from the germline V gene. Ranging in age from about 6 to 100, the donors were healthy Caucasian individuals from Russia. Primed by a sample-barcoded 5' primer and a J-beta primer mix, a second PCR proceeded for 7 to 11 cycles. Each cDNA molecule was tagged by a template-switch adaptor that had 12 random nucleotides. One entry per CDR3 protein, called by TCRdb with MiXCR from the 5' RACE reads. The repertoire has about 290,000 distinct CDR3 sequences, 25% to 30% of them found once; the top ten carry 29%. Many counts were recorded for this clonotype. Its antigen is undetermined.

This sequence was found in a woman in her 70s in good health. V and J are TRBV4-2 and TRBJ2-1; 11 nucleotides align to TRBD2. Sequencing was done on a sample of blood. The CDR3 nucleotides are TGTGCCAGCAGCCAGTCTACTAGCGGGAGTCTGGCTGAGCAGTTCTTC. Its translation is CASSQSTSGSLAEQFF.